Many counts were recorded for the clone carrying this T cell receptor beta chain. What it binds is unknown. RNA transcripts served as the template for amplifying TCR beta CDR3 regions. The HTBI primer set was used in a first-round RT-PCR of the TCR CDR3. MiXCR, applied by TCRdb to the multiplex PCR reads, yields one record per CDR3 protein. Of some 550,000 distinct CDR3 sequences listed, 20% to 25% are singletons. This entry is derived from a study of T cells in Graves' hyperthyroidism and ophthalmopathy. For the study at large: Peripheral blood samples were taken at initial diagnosis, prior to any treatment. Points from the study as a whole: Researchers found most expanded thyroid clonotypes above 0.001 in blood as well.

The germline V gene encodes CDR1 LNHNV and CDR2 YYDKDF (reference sequence). This CDR3 is 11 amino acids long. V gave up 5 bases and J gave up 7 bases, with 9 bases separating them. Graves' hyperthyroidism was deemed stable absent ophthalmopathy progression within 18 months. Criteria for exclusion of patients were uncontrolled infection, other autoimmune disease, pregnancy or lactation. The sequenced material came from blood. This sequence joins TRBV15 and TRBJ2-7; D perhaps matches TRBD2 (5 bases). This clonotype was sampled from a man aged 18 to 30 with Graves' hyperthyroidism. The CDR3 nucleotides read TGTGCCACCAGCGGAGGCAGGGAGCAGTACTTC. Its translation: CATSGGREQYF.